These 19 T cell receptor beta chains share one sample of origin, sequenced in a study of beta chain features in type 1 diabetes. Study results and limitations: For Type 1 diabetes patients, all four CD4+ subsets carried TCRB CDR3s that were moderately but significantly shorter.

No antigens are known for them. Reverse transcribing all isolated RNA meant expressed TCRB transcripts were sequenced. Profiled with immunoSEQ multiplex PCR; TCRdb holds only in-frame clones, not every one. The table has some 350,000 clones, roughly a tenth seen once. Material: central memory CD4+ T cells from blood. These receptors originate from a man younger than 40 with type 1 diabetes.

This clone was picked up a small number of times. J is TRBJ2-2 and V is TRBV4-1; 8 nucleotides align to TRBD2. V trimming: 1 base; J trimming: 3 bases; junction bases outside the gene matches: 4. The CDR3 contains 16 residues. Germline CDR1 is MGHRA and CDR2 is YSYEKL. CDR3 in amino acids: CASSQVGLGYTGELFF. In DNA form, the CDR3 reads TGCGCCAGCAGCCAAGTGGGACTAGGATACACCGGGGAGCTGTTTTTT.

V is TRBV29-1 and J is TRBJ1-1; possibly TRBD1 for D (5 bases). Germline CDR1 SQVTM, CDR2 ANQGSEA. V was shortened by 8 bases and J by 0 bases, with 13 bases between the two germline ends. The CDR3 loop spans 13 amino acids. CDR3 region: CSFATELNTEAFF. The DNA of the CDR3 is TGCAGCTTCGCGACAGAACTGAACACTGAAGCTTTCTTT.

This chain links TRBV27 with TRBJ2-5; no firm D call. The CDR3 consists of 17 residues. Trimming left V 1 base short and J 1 base short, with 16 bases between. CDR1 and CDR2 from the germline V gene are MNHEY and SMNVEV (reference sequence). CDR3 amino acids: CASSLLTTVPGQETQYF. Written as DNA, the CDR3 is TGTGCCAGCAGTTTATTGACAACAGTACCGGGCCAAGAGACCCAGTACTTC.

J is TRBJ1-5 and V is TRBV9; a possible D gene is TRBD1 (5 bases). The CDR3 extends over 17 amino acids. Germline CDR1 SGDLS, CDR2 YYNGEE. The V end lost 3 bases, the J end lost 0 bases, and 16 bases lay between the germline ends. Here the CDR3 DNA reads TGTGCCAGCAGCGCAGCTCGGGACTGCAATAGCAATCAGCCCCAGCATTTT. The encoded protein is CASSAARDCNSNQPQHF. The full variable domain, with the rest looked up from reference TRBV9 and TRBJ1-5, is DSGVTQTPKHLITATGQRVTLRCSPRSGDLSVYWYQQSLDQGLQFLIQYYNGEERAKGNILERFSAQQFPDLHSELNLSSLELGDSALYFCASSAARDCNSNQPQHFGDGTRLSIL.

V and J are TRBV5-1 and TRBJ2-6; tentative D call: TRBD1 (5 bases). The germline gives CDR1 SGHRS, CDR2 YFSETQ. V was cut by 0 bases and J by 4 bases, with 11 bases left in between. The CDR3 spans 16 residues. CDR3 sequence (DNA): TGCGCCAGCAGCTTGGAAGGGGTTGGAGGGGCCAACGTCCTGACTTTC. Its translation: CASSLEGVGGANVLTF.

The chain has TRBV7-6 and TRBJ1-5; tentative D call: TRBD1 (5 bases). The CDR3 length is 14 residues. Trimming stripped 3 bases from V and 2 bases from J, with 8 bases between. Per the germline V gene, CDR1 is SGHVS and CDR2 is FNYEAQ. The CDR3 coding sequence is TGTGCCAGCAGCTTGGGGGGAGGCAATCAGCCCCAGCATTTT. It is translated as CASSLGGGNQPQHF.

This clone was counted between two and nine times. The chain recombines TRBV7-2 with TRBJ1-3; D not certain. The CDR3 is 12 amino acids. Trimming took off 8 bases at V and 0 bases at J, with 5 bases between the two ends. Germline V lookup: CDR1 SGHTA, CDR2 FQGNSA. CDR3 region: CASASSGNTIYF. In DNA, the CDR3 is TGTGCCAGCGCTAGCTCTGGAAACACCATATATTTT.

This clone was counted between two and nine times. This chain joins TRBV5-1 and TRBJ2-1; 7 nucleotides align to TRBD2. There are 14 residues in the CDR3. V lost 2 bases, J lost 8 bases, and 7 bases stayed unmatched. Germline V gene data show CDR1 as SGHRS and CDR2 as YFSETQ. The CDR3 DNA follows: TGCGCCAGCAGCTTAGCAGCGGGATTGGATGAGCAGTTCTTC. This gives the protein CASSLAAGLDEQFF.

The chain carries TRBV19 and TRBJ2-7; the match to TRBD1 covers 8 bases. Germline lookup yields CDR1 LNHDA and CDR2 SQIVND (reference sequence). V shed 8 bases and J 5 bases; nucleotides not matched to a gene: 11. This CDR3 region has 14 residues. The CDR3 here is CASSTGTGKNEQYF. In DNA form, the CDR3 reads TGTGCCAGTTCGACTGGGACAGGAAAGAACGAGCAGTACTTC.

This clone has just a few counts. This sequence joins TRBV9 and TRBJ2-3, with unresolved D. V lost 3 bases, J lost 0 bases, and 8 bases lay in between. Germline V CDR1 and CDR2: SGDLS, YYNGEE. CDR3 length: 14 residues. CDR3: CASSGTQSTDTQYF. The DNA for the CDR3 is TGTGCCAGCAGCGGGACCCAAAGCACAGATACGCAGTATTTT.

V and J are TRBV27 and TRBJ2-3, with 8 bases matching TRBD1. The germline gives CDR1 MNHEY, CDR2 SMNVEV (reference sequence). The CDR3 runs 13 residues. The junction had 6 bases not matched to a gene; V was cut back by 8 bases and J by 5 bases. CDR3: CASFQGAGDTQYF. The CDR3 coding sequence is TGTGCCAGCTTCCAGGGGGCTGGAGATACGCAGTATTTT.

Ten or more counts support this clone. This chain uses TRBV5-4 with TRBJ2-5; D unresolved. This CDR3 has 12 amino acids. Looked up from germline, CDR1 is SGHNT and CDR2 is YYREEE (reference sequence). Between the trimmed V and J ends, which lost 9 bases and 5 bases, there was a span of 14 bases. CDR3 sequence (DNA): TGTGCCATCAGGAAGGGAAGCGAGACCCAGTACTTC. It yields the protein CAIRKGSETQYF.

This clone was counted between two and nine times. CDR3 loop: CSVDNRAEAFF. DNA for the CDR3: TGCAGCGTTGATAATCGGGCTGAAGCTTTCTTT. The chain is built from TRBV29-1 and TRBJ1-1; D not certain. Germline loops: CDR1 SQVTM, CDR2 ANQGSEA. The CDR3 loop spans 11 amino acids. Trimming shortened V by 3 bases and J by 6 bases, and 8 bases separated the two germline ends.

This clone was counted a few times. The chain links TRBV27 to TRBJ1-1; tentative D call: TRBD1 (5 bases). The CDR3 is made up of 15 amino acids. V lost 4 bases to trimming and J lost 0 bases, with 12 bases between them. CDR1 and CDR2 (germline): MNHEY, SMNVEV (reference sequence). The CDR3 loop reads CASSSSGAMNTEAFF. The CDR3 DNA reads as TGTGCCAGCAGTTCTTCTGGGGCCATGAACACTGAAGCTTTCTTT.

In its sample, this clone was seen many times. V gene TRBV4-3 combines with J gene TRBJ2-7; TRBD2 might be the D (6 bases). V was clipped by 0 bases and J by 1 base, with 7 bases between them. The CDR3 loop spans 14 amino acids. Germline V lookup: CDR1 LGHNA, CDR2 YSLEER. DNA for the CDR3: TGCGCCAGCAGCCAAGATGCGGGGTCCTACGAGCAGTACTTC. Amino acid sequence: CASSQDAGSYEQYF.

This clone was detected many times. The chain is built from TRBV29-1 and TRBJ2-5, with D uncertain. Germline V gene data show CDR1 as SQVTM and CDR2 as ANQGSEA. The V and J ends lost 2 bases and 1 base respectively, with 8 bases between them. This CDR3 contains 13 residues. The CDR3 sequence: CSVEPRSQETQYF. CDR3 DNA: TGCAGCGTTGAACCGCGCAGCCAAGAGACCCAGTACTTC. Full variable domain (missing parts from reference TRBV29-1 and TRBJ2-5): SAVISQKPSRDICQRGTSLTIQCQVDSQVTMMFWYRQQPGQSLTLIATANQGSEATYESGFVIDKFPISRPNLTFSTLTVSNMSPEDSSIYLCSVEPRSQETQYFGPGTRLLVL.

This clone is a singleton in its sample. The V call is TRBV7-7, the J call TRBJ1-1; perhaps TRBD1 as D (6 bases). With 2 bases removed from V and 11 bases from J, the gap between germline ends came to 12 bases. This CDR3 is 12 amino acids long. The V gene's germline CDR1 is SSHAT and CDR2 FNYEAQ (reference sequence). The CDR3, as DNA: TGTGCCAGCAGCTTACAGCAGGGGTGGGCTTTCTTT. As protein: CASSLQQGWAFF.

This clone showed up just a few times. The rearrangement links TRBV6-1 to TRBJ2-7; possibly TRBD1 for D (6 bases). V dropped 5 bases and J dropped 5 bases, with 10 bases sitting between them. Germline V CDR1 and CDR2: MNHNS, SASEGT. The CDR3 is made up of 12 amino acids. The CDR3 DNA sequence: TGTGCCAGCAGTCCGACAGGCGACGAGCAGTACTTC. Translating gives CASSPTGDEQYF.

This clone was seen a few times. The chain uses TRBV27 and TRBJ2-5; a possible D gene is TRBD2 (5 bases). The ends were cut back, 4 bases at V and 2 bases at J, with 11 bases in the middle. This CDR3 is built from 14 residues. The germline V gene encodes CDR1 MNHEY and CDR2 SMNVEV (reference sequence). The CDR3 region is CASSSFSGQETQYF. The CDR3 nucleotides read TGTGCCAGCAGTTCCTTTTCGGGGCAAGAGACCCAGTACTTC.